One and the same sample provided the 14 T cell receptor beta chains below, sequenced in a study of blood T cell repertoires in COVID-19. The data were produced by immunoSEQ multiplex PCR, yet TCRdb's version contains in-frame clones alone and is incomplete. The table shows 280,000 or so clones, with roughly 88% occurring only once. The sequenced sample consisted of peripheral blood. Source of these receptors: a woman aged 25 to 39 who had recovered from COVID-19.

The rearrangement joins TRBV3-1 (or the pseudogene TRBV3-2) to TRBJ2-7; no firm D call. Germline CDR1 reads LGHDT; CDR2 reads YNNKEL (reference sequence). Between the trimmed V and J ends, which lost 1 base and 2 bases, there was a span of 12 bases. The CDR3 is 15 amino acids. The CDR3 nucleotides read TGTGCCAGCAGCCAAGCTGTCGGTAACGCCTACGAGCAGTACTTC. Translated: CASSQAVGNAYEQYF.

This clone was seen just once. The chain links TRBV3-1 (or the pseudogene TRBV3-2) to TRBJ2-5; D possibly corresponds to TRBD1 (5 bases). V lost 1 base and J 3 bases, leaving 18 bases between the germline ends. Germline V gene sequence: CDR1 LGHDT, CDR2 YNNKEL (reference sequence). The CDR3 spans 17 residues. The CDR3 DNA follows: TGTGCCAGCAGCCAAGGGTCAAGTAGCCCAGGGAAAGAGACCCAGTACTTC. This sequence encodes CASSQGSSSPGKETQYF.

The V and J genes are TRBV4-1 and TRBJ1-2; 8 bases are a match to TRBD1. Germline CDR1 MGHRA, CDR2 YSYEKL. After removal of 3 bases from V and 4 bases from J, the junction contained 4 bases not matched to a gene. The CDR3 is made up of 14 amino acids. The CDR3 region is CASSQGTGTYGYTF. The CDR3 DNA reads TGCGCCAGCAGCCAGGGGACAGGAACCTATGGCTACACCTTC.

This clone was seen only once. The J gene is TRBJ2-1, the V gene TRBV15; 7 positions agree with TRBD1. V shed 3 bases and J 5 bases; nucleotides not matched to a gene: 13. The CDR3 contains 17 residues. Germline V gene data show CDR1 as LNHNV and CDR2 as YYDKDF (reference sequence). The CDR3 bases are TGTGCCACCAGCAGTCACTTGATCCGGGACAGACACAATGAGCAGTTCTTC. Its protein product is CATSSHLIRDRHNEQFF.

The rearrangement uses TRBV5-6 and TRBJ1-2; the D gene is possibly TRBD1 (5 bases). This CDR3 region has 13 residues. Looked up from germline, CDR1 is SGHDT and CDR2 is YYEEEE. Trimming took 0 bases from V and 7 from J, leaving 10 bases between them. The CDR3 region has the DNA TGTGCCAGCAGCTTGGGGCAGGGAGGTGGCTACACCTTC. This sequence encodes CASSLGQGGGYTF.

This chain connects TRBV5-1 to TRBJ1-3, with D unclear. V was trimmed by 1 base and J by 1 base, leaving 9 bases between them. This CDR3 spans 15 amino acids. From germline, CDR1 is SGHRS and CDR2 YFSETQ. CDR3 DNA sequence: TGCGCCAGCAGCTTGTCCGGTACTTCTGGAAACACCATATATTTT. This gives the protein CASSLSGTSGNTIYF.

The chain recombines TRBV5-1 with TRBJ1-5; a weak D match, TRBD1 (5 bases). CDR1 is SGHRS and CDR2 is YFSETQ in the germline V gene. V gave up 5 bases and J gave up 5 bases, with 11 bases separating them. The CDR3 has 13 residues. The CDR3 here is CASSVSGDQPQHF. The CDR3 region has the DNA TGCGCCAGCAGTGTGTCGGGGGATCAGCCCCAGCATTTT.

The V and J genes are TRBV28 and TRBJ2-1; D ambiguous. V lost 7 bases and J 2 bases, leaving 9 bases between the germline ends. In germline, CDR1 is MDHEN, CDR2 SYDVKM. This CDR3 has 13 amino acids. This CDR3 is CASNTIPYNEQFF. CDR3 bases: TGTGCCAGCAACACCATACCCTACAATGAGCAGTTCTTC.

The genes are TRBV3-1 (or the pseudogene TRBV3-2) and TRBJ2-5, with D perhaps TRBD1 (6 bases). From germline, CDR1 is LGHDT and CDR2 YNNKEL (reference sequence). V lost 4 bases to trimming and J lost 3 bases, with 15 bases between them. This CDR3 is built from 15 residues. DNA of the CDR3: TGTGCCAGCAGCCGGACAGCCATGTGGGAAGAGACCCAGTACTTC. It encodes CASSRTAMWEETQYF.

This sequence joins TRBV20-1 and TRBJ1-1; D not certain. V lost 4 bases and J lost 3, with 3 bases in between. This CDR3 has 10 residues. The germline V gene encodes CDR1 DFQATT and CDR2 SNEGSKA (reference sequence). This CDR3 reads CSATDTEAFF. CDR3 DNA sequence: TGCAGTGCTACTGACACTGAAGCTTTCTTT.

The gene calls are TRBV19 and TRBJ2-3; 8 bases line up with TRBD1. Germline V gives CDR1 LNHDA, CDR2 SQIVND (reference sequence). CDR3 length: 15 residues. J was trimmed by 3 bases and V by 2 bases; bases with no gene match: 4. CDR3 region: CASSIQGALTDTQYF. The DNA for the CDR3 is TGTGCCAGTAGTATACAGGGGGCGCTTACAGATACGCAGTATTTT.

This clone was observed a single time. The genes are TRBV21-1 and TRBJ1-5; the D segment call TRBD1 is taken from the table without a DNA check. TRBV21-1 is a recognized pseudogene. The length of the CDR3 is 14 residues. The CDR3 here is CASSKGRDTQPQHF. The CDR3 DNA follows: TGTGCCAGCAGCAAAGGTAGGGACACTCAGCCCCAGCATTTT.

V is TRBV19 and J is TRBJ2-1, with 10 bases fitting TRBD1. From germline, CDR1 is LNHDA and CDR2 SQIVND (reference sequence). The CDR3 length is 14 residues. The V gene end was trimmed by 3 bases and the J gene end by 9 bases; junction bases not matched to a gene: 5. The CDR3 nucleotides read TGTGCCAGTAGTATGGACAGGGGGTTCAGTGAGCAGTTCTTC. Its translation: CASSMDRGFSEQFF.

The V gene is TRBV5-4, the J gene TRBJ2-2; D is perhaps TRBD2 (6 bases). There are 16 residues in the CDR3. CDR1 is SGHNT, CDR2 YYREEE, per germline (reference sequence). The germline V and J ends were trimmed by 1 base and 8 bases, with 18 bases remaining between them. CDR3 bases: TGTGCCAGCAGCTTGTACGGCGGGGTGGTTAGTGGGGAGCTGTTTTTT. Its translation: CASSLYGGVVSGELFF.